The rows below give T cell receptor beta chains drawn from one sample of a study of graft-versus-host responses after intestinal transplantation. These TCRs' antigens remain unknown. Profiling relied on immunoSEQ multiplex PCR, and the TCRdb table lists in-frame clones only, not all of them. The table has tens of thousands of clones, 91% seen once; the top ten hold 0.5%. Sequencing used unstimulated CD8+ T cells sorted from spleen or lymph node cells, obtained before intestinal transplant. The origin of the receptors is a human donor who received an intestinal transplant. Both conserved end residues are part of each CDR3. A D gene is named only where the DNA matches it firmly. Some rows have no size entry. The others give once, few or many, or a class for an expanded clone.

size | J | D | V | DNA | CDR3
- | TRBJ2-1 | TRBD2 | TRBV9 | TGTGCCAGCAGCGAGCCGGGACTAGCGGTCTTGGATGAGCAGTTCTTC | CASSEPGLAVLDEQFF
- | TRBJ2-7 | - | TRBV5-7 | TGTGCCAGCAGCTTAGGCGGGCGACCGGGACAAGGTAAAACTTACGAGCAGTACTTC | CASSLGGRPGQGKTYEQYF
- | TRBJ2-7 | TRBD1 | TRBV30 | TGTGCCGGAAAGACAGGGATGGGCTACGAGCAGTACTTC | CAGKTGMGYEQYF
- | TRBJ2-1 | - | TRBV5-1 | TGCGCCAGCAGCTTGTCCTTGGGGACAAAAAACAATGAGCAGTTCTTC | CASSLSLGTKNNEQFF
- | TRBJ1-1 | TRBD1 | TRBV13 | TGTGCCAGCAGCTCCGAACAGGGGCGGGTGAACACTGAAGCTTTCTTT | CASSSEQGRVNTEAFF
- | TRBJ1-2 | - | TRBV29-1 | TGCAGCGTTGAAGAGGGGGCAGGCCCCTATGGCTACACCTTC | CSVEEGAGPYGYTF
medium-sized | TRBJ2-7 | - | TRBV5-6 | TGTGCCAGCAGCTTGATTCGGGGCTACGAGCAGTACTTC | CASSLIRGYEQYF
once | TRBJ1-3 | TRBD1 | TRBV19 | TGTGCCAGTAGTACCAAGCCCGGGACAGTTACCGGAAACACCATATATTTT | CASSTKPGTVTGNTIYF
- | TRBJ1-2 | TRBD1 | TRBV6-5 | TGTGCCAGCAGTTCGGACAGGGAAGGCCGTGGCTACACCTTC | CASSSDREGRGYTF
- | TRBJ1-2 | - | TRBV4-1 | TGCGCCAGCAGCCAAGAAGCCAGGGGCCCTATTAACTATGGCTACACCTTC | CASSQEARGPINYGYTF
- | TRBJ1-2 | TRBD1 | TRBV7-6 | TGTGCCAGCAGCTCGTGGGACAGAACTATAGGAGGCTACACCTTC | CASSSWDRTIGGYTF
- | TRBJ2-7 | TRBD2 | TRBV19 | TGTGCCAGTAGTATTAGCGGGAGGGCCTACGAGCAGTACTTC | CASSISGRAYEQYF
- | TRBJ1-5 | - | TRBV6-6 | TGTGCCAGCAGCCTTCGATGGGCAGGGGATCAGCCCCAGCATTTT | CASSLRWAGDQPQHF
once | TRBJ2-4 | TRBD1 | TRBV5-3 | TGTGCCAGCAGCCAAAGGACAGGGGAGATTCAGTACTTC | CASSQRTGEIQYF
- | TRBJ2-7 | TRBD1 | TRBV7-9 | TGTGCCAGCAGCTCCGGGACAGGGCCCTACGAGCAGTACTTC | CASSSGTGPYEQYF
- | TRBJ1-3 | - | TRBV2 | TGTGCCAGCATACGTTCGGACTCCTCCTCTGGAAACACCATATATTTT | CASIRSDSSSGNTIYF
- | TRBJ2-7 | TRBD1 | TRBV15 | TGTGCCACCAGCAGTACGACAGGGATAATTTACGAGCAGTACTTC | CATSSTTGIIYEQYF
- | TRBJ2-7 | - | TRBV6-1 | TGTGCCAGCAGAGTTAGGGAGCCCTACGAGCAGTACTTC | CASRVREPYEQYF
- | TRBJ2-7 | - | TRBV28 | TGTGCCAGCAGTTTCGAGGGTGACATAGACGAGCAGTACTTC | CASSFEGDIDEQYF
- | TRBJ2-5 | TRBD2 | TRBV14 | TGTGCCAGCAGCCACCTCATTAGCGGGGTGGGGGAGACCCAGTACTTC | CASSHLISGVGETQYF
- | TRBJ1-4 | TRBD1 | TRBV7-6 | TGTGCCAGCAGCTTAGCGAAGTGGGACAGTAATGAAAAACTGTTTTTT | CASSLAKWDSNEKLFF
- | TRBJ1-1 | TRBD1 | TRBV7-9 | TGTGCCAGCAGCCCAAGGACAGGGACGAACACTGAAGCTTTCTTT | CASSPRTGTNTEAFF
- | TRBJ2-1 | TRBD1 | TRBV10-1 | TGCGCCAGCAGTGAGTACCCAGGGGGCGGTGAGCAGTTCTTC | CASSEYPGGGEQFF
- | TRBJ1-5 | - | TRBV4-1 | TGCGCCAGCAGCTCACAGGGTTATCAGCCCCAGCATTTT | CASSSQGYQPQHF
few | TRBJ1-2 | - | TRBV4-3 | TGCGCCAGCAGCCAAGATCTGAGGGGGTCGGGAGGCTACACCTTC | CASSQDLRGSGGYTF
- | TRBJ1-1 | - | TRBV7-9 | TGTGCCAGCAGCTTAGGGCCACGAGAAGCTTTCTTT | CASSLGPREAFF
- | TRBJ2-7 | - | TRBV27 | TGTGCCAGCAGTTTATCTGGACAGACCTACGAGCAGTACTTC | CASSLSGQTYEQYF
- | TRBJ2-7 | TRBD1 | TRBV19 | TGTGCCAGTAGCCCCGGGACAGGGGACTCCTACGAGCAGTACTTC | CASSPGTGDSYEQYF
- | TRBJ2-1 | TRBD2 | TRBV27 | TGTGCCAGCAGTTTAACCAGCGGGAGTAATGAGCAGTTCTTC | CASSLTSGSNEQFF
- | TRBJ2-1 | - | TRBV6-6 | TGTGCCAGCAGTTACTCGAGGAGGGTCTACAATGAGCAGTTCTTC | CASSYSRRVYNEQFF
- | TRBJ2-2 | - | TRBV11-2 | TGTGCCAGTTCAGAGGGTCCCGGGGAGCTGTTTTTT | CASSEGPGELFF
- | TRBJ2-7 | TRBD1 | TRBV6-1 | TGTGCCAGCTATGGACAGGGGGGGTACGAGCAGTACTTC | CASYGQGGYEQYF
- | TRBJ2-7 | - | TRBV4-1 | TGCGCCAGCAGCCAATTGGAGGGCCGCTACGAGCAGTACTTC | CASSQLEGRYEQYF
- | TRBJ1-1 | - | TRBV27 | TGTGCCAGCAGTTTAAACTGGGGGCAAGAAGCTTTCTTT | CASSLNWGQEAFF
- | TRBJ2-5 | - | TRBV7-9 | TGTGCCAGCAGCGATACGGGGGGCTCGGAGACCCAGTACTTC | CASSDTGGSETQYF
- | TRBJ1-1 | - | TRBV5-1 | TGCGCCAGCAGCTTGAGCGGCGCTGAAGCTTTCTTT | CASSLSGAEAFF
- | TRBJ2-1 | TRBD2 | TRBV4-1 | TGCGCCAGCAGCCAAGTCCGACTAGCGGGGGCGGGTCTTTACAATGAGCAGTTCTTC | CASSQVRLAGAGLYNEQFF
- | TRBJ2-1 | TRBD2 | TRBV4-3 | TGCGCCAGCAGCCCCAGCGGGGGCGACTACAATGAGCAGTTCTTC | CASSPSGGDYNEQFF
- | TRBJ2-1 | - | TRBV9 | TGTGCCAGCAGCGTGTACCCTGGGCGGGTAGATGGGAATGAGCAGTTCTTC | CASSVYPGRVDGNEQFF
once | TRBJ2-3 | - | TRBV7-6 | TGTGCCAGCAGCCCCCGCCCGGGGCAGGGGATCGATACGCAGTATTTT | CASSPRPGQGIDTQYF
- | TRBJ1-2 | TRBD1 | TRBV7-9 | TGTGCCAGCAGCTTAGGGACAGGGGGCGGCTACACCTTC | CASSLGTGGGYTF
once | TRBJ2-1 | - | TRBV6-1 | TGTGCCAGCAGTGACGGGGATGAGCAGTTCTTC | CASSDGDEQFF
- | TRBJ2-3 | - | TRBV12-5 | TGTGCTAGTGGTTTGGTACGAGGACACCGCACAGATACGCAGTATTTT | CASGLVRGHRTDTQYF
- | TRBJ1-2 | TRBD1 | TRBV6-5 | TGTGCCAGCAGTTACTCGACAGGGGGTGGGTATGGCTACACCTTC | CASSYSTGGGYGYTF
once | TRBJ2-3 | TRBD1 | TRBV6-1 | TGTGCCAGCAGTGAAGCGGTTAAAGGGACAGGGAGGAGCACAGATACGCAGTATTTT | CASSEAVKGTGRSTDTQYF
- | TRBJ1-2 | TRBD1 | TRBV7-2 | TGTGCCAGCAACCAGGACAGGCCCGTGTTTGAGGGCTACACCTTC | CASNQDRPVFEGYTF
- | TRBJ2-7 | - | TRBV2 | TGTGCCAGCAATGCTTGGGAGAGCCACTACGAGCAGTACTTC | CASNAWESHYEQYF
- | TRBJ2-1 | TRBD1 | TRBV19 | TGTGCCAGTAGTACAGGGGGCTCCTACAATGAGCAGTTCTTC | CASSTGGSYNEQFF
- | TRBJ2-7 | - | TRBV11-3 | TGTGCCAGCAGCTATCCCCGCCGGGCGGACAACGAGCAGTACTTC | CASSYPRRADNEQYF
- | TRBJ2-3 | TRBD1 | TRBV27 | TGTGCCAGCAGCACTAAGGGACAGAGCACAGATACGCAGTATTTT | CASSTKGQSTDTQYF
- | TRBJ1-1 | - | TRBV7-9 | TGTGCCAGCAGCTTAGATTCGGGGACTGAAGCTTTCTTT | CASSLDSGTEAFF
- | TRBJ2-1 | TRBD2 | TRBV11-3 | TGTGCCAGCAGCTTAGAGCGGGGGGGCCTGCATGAGCAGTTCTTC | CASSLERGGLHEQFF
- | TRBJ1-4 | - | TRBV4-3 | TGCGCCAGCAGCCAAGATCTTCGTGAAAAACTGTTTTTT | CASSQDLREKLFF
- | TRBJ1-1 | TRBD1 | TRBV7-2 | TGTGCCAGCAGCTCGACCGGGACAGGGGGCACTGAAGCTTTCTTT | CASSSTGTGGTEAFF
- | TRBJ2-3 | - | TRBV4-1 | TGCGCCAGCAGCCACCCTTTTCACAGGACCCTCCGCTCGCCGTATTTT | CASSHPFHRTLRSPYF
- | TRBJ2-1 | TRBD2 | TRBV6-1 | TGTGCCAGCAGTGGACTAGCGTCCTACAATGAGCAGTTCTTC | CASSGLASYNEQFF
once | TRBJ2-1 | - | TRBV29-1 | TGCAGCATTTCCGACGGGAGTCTGAATGAGCAGTTCTTC | CSISDGSLNEQFF
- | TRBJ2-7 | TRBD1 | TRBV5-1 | TGCGCCAGCAGCTTACAGGGGAGCTCCTACGAGCAGTACTTC | CASSLQGSSYEQYF
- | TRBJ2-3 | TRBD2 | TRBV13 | TGTGCCAGCAGCCCCAAGCGGGAGGGCCGCACAGATACGCAGTATTTT | CASSPKREGRTDTQYF